This record looks at one T cell receptor beta chain sequence and its context. This sample is part of a study of blood T cell repertoires in COVID-19. Trimming cost V 1 base and J 2 bases; bases outside gene matches: 4. The CDR3 has 15 residues. CDR1 and CDR2 from the germline V gene are MDHEN and SYDVKM. This table comes from immunoSEQ multiplex PCR, and its TCRdb copy is limited to in-frame clones, with some not included. The repertoire has around 200,000 clones, about 88% of them found once; the top ten carry 1.9%. This chain joins TRBV28 and TRBJ2-7, with 8 bases fitting TRBD1. What was sequenced was peripheral blood. This TCR came from a man in his forties with active or convalescent COVID-19. This chain's CDR3 is CASSLLGQATYEQYF. As DNA, the CDR3 is TGTGCCAGCAGTTTATTGGGACAGGCAACCTACGAGCAGTACTTC.